Listed here is a single T cell receptor (beta chain). Its target is not known. This specimen comes from a study of CD4+ T cells in melanoma. Whole-study results and caveats: Reportedly, melanoma neoantigen-specific CD4+ T cells showed varied differentiation states. CD8+ T cell, macrophage and B cell function reportedly correlated with neoantigen-specific CD4+ T cells.

From germline, CDR1 is MNHEY and CDR2 SMNVEV (reference sequence). V lost 6 bases and J 3 bases, leaving 12 bases between the germline ends. The CDR3 is 14 residues long. Clones were sequenced by immunoSEQ multiplex PCR, and TCRdb holds only the in-frame ones, with some missing. Among about 10,000 clones listed, around 84% were seen once. The rearrangement joins TRBV27 to TRBJ2-1, with no clear D. The sequenced material came from cells from a culture (not recorded whether cultured in vitro). The TCR was taken from a human donor with melanoma. This CDR3 is CASSLAGYYNEQFF. CDR3 DNA sequence: TGTGCCAGCAGCCTCGCTGGATACTACAATGAGCAGTTCTTC.